The subject of this entry is one T cell receptor (beta chain). Its antigen remains unknown. Measured with immunoSEQ multiplex PCR; TCRdb has only the in-frame clones, and not every one. Of tens of thousands of clones in the sample, around 84% were seen once. Germline V CDR1 and CDR2: LGHNA, YSLEER. The germline V and J ends were trimmed by 3 bases and 1 base, with 9 bases remaining between them. The CDR3 contains 15 residues. Noted time point: week 11, during vaccination. With topical imiquimod, each dose of the vaccine consisted of 300 ug of mutant IDH1 20-mer peptide. This entry comes from a study of a mutant IDH1 vaccine in newly diagnosed glioma.

This receptor was obtained from a woman between 50 and 59 years old with glioma. The chain uses TRBV4-3 and TRBJ2-2; D might be TRBD1 (6 bases). Sequenced material: PBMCs, taken from a glioma patient whose treatment included an IDH1 peptide vaccine. The DNA for the CDR3 is TGCGCCAGCAGCCAGACGGGACAGAACACCGGGGAGCTGTTTTTT. The encoded protein is CASSQTGQNTGELFF.